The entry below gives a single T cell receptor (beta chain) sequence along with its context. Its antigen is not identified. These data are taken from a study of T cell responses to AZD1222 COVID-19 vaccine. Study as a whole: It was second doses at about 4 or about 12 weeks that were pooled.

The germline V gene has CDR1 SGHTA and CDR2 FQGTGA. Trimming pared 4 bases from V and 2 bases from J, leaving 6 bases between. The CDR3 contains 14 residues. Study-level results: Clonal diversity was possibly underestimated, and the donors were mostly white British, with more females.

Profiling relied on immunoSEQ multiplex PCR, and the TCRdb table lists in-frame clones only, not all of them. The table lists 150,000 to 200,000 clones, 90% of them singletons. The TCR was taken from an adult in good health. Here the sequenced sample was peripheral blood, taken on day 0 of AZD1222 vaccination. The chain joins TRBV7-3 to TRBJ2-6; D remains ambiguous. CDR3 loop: CASSSTAGANVLTF. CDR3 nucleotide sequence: TGTGCCAGCAGCTCAACAGCTGGGGCCAACGTCCTGACTTTC. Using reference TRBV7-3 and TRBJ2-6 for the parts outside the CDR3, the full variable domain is GAGVSQTPSNKVTEKGKYVELRCDPISGHTALYWYRQSLGQGPEFLIYFQGTGAADDSGLPNDRFFAVRPEGSVSTLKIQRTERGDSAVYLCASSSTAGANVLTFGAGSRLTVL.